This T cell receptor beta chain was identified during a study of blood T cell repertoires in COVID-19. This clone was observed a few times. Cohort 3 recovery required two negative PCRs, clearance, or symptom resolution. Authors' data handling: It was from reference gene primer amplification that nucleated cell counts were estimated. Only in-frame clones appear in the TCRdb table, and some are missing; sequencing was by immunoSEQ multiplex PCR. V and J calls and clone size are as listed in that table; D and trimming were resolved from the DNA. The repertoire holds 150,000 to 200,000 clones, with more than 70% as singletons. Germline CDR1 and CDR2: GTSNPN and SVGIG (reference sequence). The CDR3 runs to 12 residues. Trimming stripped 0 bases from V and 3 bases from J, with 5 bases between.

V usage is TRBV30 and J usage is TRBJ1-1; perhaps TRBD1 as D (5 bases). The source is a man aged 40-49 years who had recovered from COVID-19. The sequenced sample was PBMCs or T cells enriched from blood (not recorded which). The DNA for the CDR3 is TGTGCCTGGAGTGTAGGGGACACTGAAGCTTTCTTT. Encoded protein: CAWSVGDTEAFF.